The clone carrying this TCR beta chain was seen a handful of times. The CDR3 consists of 18 residues. Trimming cost V 2 bases and J 6 bases; bases outside gene matches: 16. Looked up from germline, CDR1 is SGHTA and CDR2 is FQGNSA. This sample is part of a study of glioma-infiltrating T cells. Using RNA template, CDR3s of TCR alpha and beta were amplified with iRepertoire arm-PCR. TCRdb re-analysed the multiplex PCR reads in MiXCR, keeping a single row per CDR3 protein. The sample holds approximately 88,000 distinct CDR3 sequences; 20% to 25% are singletons and the top ten take around 7%. The sample was glioma tissue, nonneoplastic brain tissue, or PBMCs (not recorded which). The TCR originated in a human donor with low-grade glioma or glioblastoma, undergoing nonglioma brain surgery, or in good health (not recorded which). This chain connects TRBV7-2 to TRBJ2-1; TRBD2 matches 7 bases. The CDR3 spells CASSLRASGEGRGNEQFF. DNA of the CDR3: TGTGCCAGCAGCTTAAGGGCCAGCGGGGAGGGTCGAGGCAATGAGCAGTTCTTC.